This T cell receptor (beta chain) was recovered during a study of T cell clonotyping in hematopoietic cell transplantation. Findings of the study overall: Few recipient clonotypes overlapped donors; over 95% were de novo at given depth. After transplant, recipient diversity fell while pathologically expanded clonotypes grew through day 180. Broader posttransplant TCR repertoire diversity was predicted by graft donor and pretransplant recipient Inverse Simpson Index values.

With respect to this clone: What it binds is not known.

Generated by immunoSEQ multiplex PCR, the TCRdb table keeps only in-frame clones and is missing some. The table includes about 15,000 clones, around 71% detected once. V shed 9 bases and J 2 bases; nucleotides not matched to a gene: 12. This CDR3 spans 15 amino acids. In germline, CDR1 is LNHDA, CDR2 SQIVND (reference sequence). This clonotype was sampled from a woman aged 55 to 70 in good health. Some clones in this sample may be carry-over from other donors' samples. This chain connects TRBV19 to TRBJ2-7; 8 bases are a match to TRBD1. The sequenced sample consisted of peripheral blood mononuclear cells. The CDR3 DNA reads as TGTGCCAGCGCCCCGACAGGGGATGGAACCTACGAGCAGTACTTC. It yields the protein CASAPTGDGTYEQYF. The full variable domain, with the rest looked up from reference TRBV19 and TRBJ2-7, is DGGITQSPKYLFRKEGQNVTLSCEQNLNHDAMYWYRQDPGQGLRLIYYSQIVNDFQKGDIAEGYSVSREKKESFPLTVTSAQKNPTAFYLCASAPTGDGTYEQYFGPGTRLTVT.